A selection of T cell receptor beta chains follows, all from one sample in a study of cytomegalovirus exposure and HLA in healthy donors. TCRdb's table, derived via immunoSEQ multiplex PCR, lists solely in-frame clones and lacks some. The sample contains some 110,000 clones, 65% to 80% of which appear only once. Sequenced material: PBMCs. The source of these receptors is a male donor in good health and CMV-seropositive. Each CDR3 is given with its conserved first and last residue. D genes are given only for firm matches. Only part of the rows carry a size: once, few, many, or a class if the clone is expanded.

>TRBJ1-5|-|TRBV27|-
CASSLSQINQPQHF
TGTGCCAGCAGTTTATCACAGATAAATCAGCCCCAGCATTTT
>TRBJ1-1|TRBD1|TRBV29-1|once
CSVDSRPGGSTEAFF
TGCAGCGTTGACTCACGGCCAGGGGGGTCCACTGAAGCTTTCTTT
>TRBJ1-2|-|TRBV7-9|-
CASSLGGAGFPDGYTF
TGTGCCAGCAGCTTAGGTGGGGCAGGGTTTCCTGATGGCTACACCTTC
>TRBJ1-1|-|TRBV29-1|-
CSADARYAFGSAFF
TGCAGCGCCGACGCGAGGTATGCTTTCGGGTCGGCTTTCTTT
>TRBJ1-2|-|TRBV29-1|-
CSVLRGLSMSSYGYTF
TGCAGCGTTCTCAGAGGATTATCGATGTCTTCTTATGGCTACACCTTC
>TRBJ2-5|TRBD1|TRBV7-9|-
CASSAGGSGTQYF
TGTGCCAGCAGCGCAGGGGGCTCCGGGACCCAGTACTTC
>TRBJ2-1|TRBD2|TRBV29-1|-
CSAIAGNSYNEQFF
TGCAGTGCGATAGCGGGGAATTCGTACAATGAGCAGTTCTTC
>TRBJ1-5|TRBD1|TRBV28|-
CASRSPRQGSNQPQHF
TGTGCCAGCAGGTCACCTCGACAGGGTAGCAATCAGCCCCAGCATTTT
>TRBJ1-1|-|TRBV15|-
CATSRDSGWARQIGSSTGDTEAFF
TGTGCCACCAGCAGAGATAGTGGGTGGGCTCGACAGATAGGTTCCTCAACGGGGGACACTGAAGCTTTCTTT
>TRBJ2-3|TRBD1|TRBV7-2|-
CASSSGQGHSTDTQYF
TGTGCCAGCAGCTCCGGACAGGGCCACAGCACAGATACGCAGTATTTT
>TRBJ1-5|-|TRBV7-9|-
CSSSLRDQPQHF
TGTTCCAGCAGCTTACGAGATCAGCCCCAGCATTTT
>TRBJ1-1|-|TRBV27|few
CASSVSQRNTEAFF
TGTGCCAGCAGTGTATCCCAGCGGAACACTGAAGCTTTCTTT
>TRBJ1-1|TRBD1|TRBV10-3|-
CAIRSGQLNTEAFF
TGTGCCATCAGATCGGGACAGCTGAACACTGAAGCTTTCTTT
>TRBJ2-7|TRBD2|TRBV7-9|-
CASSQGGLYEQYF
TGTGCCAGCAGTCAGGGAGGGTTGTACGAGCAGTACTTC
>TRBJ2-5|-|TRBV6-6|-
CASSTRETQYF
TGTGCCAGCAGTACTCGGGAGACCCAGTACTTC
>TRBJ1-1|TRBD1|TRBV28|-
CASSTGTGWTEAFF
TGTGCCAGCAGTACCGGGACAGGGTGGACTGAAGCTTTCTTT
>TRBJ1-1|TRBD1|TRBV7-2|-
CASSFRTGGGNTEAFF
TGTGCCAGCAGCTTTAGGACAGGGGGAGGGAACACTGAAGCTTTCTTT
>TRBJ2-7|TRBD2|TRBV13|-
CASSFAGERYEQYF
TGTGCCAGCAGCTTTGCGGGAGAGAGGTACGAGCAGTACTTC
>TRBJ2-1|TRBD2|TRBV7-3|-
CASSRTSALSYNEQFF
TGTGCCAGCAGCCGGACTAGCGCCCTCTCCTACAATGAGCAGTTCTTC
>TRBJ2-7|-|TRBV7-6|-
CASSLVAGAYEQYF
TGTGCCAGCAGCTTAGTTGCGGGGGCGTACGAGCAGTACTTC
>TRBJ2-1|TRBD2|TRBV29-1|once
CSVERLAGGGEQFF
TGCAGCGTTGAGAGGCTAGCGGGGGGTGGTGAGCAGTTCTTC
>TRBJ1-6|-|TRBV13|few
CASSRREGYNSPLHF
TGTGCCAGCAGCCGTCGAGAGGGCTATAATTCACCCCTCCACTTT
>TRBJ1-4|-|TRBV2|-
CASLGVYEKLFF
TGTGCCAGTTTAGGGGTCTACGAAAAACTGTTTTTT
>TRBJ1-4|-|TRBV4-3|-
CASTLSRGEKLFF
TGCGCCAGCACCCTCTCGAGGGGGGAAAAACTGTTTTTT
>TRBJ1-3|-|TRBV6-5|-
CASRYVRSGNTIYF
TGTGCCAGCAGATATGTCAGATCCGGAAACACCATATATTTT
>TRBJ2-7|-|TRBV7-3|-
CASSPAAAIASYEQYF
TGTGCCAGCAGCCCCGCCGCCGCAATAGCCTCCTACGAGCAGTACTTC
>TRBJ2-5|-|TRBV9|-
CASSVGGGLETQYF
TGTGCCAGCAGCGTGGGGGGGGGCCTAGAGACCCAGTACTTC
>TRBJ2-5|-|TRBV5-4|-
CASSLAVKETQYF
TGTGCCAGCAGCTTGGCAGTAAAAGAGACCCAGTACTTC
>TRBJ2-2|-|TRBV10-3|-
CAISESPAGELFF
TGTGCCATCAGTGAGTCCCCGGCCGGGGAGCTGTTTTTT
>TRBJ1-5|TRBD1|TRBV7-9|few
CASQDRDQPQHF
TGTGCCAGCCAAGACAGGGACCAGCCCCAGCATTTT
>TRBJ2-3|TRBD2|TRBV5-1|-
CASSLTSGKDTQYF
TGCGCCAGCAGCTTGACTAGCGGCAAAGATACGCAGTATTTT
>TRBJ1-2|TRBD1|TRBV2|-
CASSRGQTLYGYTF
TGTGCCAGCAGTAGGGGACAGACCCTCTATGGCTACACCTTC
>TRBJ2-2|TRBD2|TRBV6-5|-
CASSYVAGGTGELFF
TGTGCCAGCAGTTATGTTGCGGGGGGGACCGGGGAGCTGTTTTTT
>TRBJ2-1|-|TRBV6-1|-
CASSADSKNEQFF
TGTGCCAGCAGTGCGGACTCAAAAAATGAGCAGTTCTTC
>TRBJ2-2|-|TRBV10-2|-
CASRDPRGMTGELFF
TGCGCCAGCAGGGACCCAAGGGGGATGACCGGGGAGCTGTTTTTT
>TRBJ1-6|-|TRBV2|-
CASVAWTDSPLHF
TGTGCCAGCGTCGCCTGGACTGATTCACCCCTCCACTTT
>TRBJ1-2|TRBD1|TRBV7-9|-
CASSLPGQTNYGYTF
TGTGCCAGCAGCCTCCCGGGACAGACCAACTATGGCTACACCTTC
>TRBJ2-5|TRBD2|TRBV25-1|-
CASSPPRVSGSPETQYF
TGTGCCAGCAGTCCCCCCCGGGTTAGCGGGAGCCCAGAGACCCAGTACTTC
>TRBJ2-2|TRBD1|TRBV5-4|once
CASSHPGQGAGGELFF
TGTGCCAGCAGTCACCCGGGACAGGGGGCTGGCGGGGAGCTGTTTTTT
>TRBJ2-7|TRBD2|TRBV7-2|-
CASSPLLAGGIYEQYF
TGTGCCAGCAGCCCGCTGCTAGCGGGAGGAATCTACGAGCAGTACTTC
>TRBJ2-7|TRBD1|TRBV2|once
CASRSRGQGPYEQYF
TGTGCCAGCAGATCCAGGGGACAGGGACCCTACGAGCAGTACTTC
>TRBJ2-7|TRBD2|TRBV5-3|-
CARSRGTSGFSYEQYF
TGTGCCAGAAGCCGCGGGACTAGCGGGTTCTCCTACGAGCAGTACTTC
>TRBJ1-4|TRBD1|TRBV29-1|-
CSVEEGQGDEKLFF
TGCAGCGTTGAAGAGGGTCAGGGGGACGAAAAACTGTTTTTT
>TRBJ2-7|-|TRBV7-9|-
CASSLGLGVLEQYF
TGTGCCAGCAGCTTAGGGCTCGGGGTCCTCGAGCAGTACTTC
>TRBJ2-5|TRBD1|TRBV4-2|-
CASSLTQGARETQYF
TGTGCCAGCAGCCTAACACAGGGGGCGAGGGAGACCCAGTACTTC
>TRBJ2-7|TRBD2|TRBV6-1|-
CASSEDFRDYQSYEQYF
TGTGCCAGCAGTGAAGACTTCCGGGACTATCAATCCTACGAGCAGTACTTC
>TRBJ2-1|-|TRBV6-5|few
CASSYEGGAYNEQFF
TGTGCCAGCAGTTACGAGGGGGGGGCCTACAATGAGCAGTTCTTC
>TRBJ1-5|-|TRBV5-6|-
CASSVVNQPQHF
TGTGCCAGCAGCGTAGTGAATCAGCCCCAGCATTTT
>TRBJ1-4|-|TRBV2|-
CASIPQGLREKLFF
TGTGCCAGCATACCCCAGGGTTTGCGGGAAAAACTGTTTTTT
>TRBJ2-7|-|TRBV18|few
CASSPFVSSSYEQYF
TGTGCCAGCTCACCTTTTGTCTCCAGCTCCTACGAGCAGTACTTC
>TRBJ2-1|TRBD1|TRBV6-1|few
CAIRDRVDEQFF
TGTGCCATCCGGGACAGGGTTGACGAGCAGTTCTTC
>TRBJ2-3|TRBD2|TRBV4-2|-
CASTRVAGGTDTQYF
TGTGCCAGCACCCGGGTAGCGGGAGGAACAGATACGCAGTATTTT
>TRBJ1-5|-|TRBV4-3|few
CASSQDWLRHSLGFQHF
TGCGCCAGCAGCCAAGATTGGTTAAGACACTCCCTTGGGTTCCAGCATTTT
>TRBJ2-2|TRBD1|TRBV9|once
CASSGQGAGELFF
TGTGCCAGCAGCGGACAGGGGGCCGGGGAGCTGTTTTTT
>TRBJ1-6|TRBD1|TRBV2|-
CASGWDSYNSPLHF
TGTGCCAGCGGGTGGGACAGCTATAATTCACCCCTCCACTTT
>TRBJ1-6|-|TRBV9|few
CASSPGEAYNSPLHF
TGTGCCAGCAGCCCGGGGGAGGCCTATAATTCACCCCTCCACTTT
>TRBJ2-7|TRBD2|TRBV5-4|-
CASSSAGVTNEQYF
TGTGCCAGCAGCTCTGCGGGAGTAACCAACGAGCAGTACTTC